These 28 T cell receptor beta chains came from one sample sequenced in a study of T cell responses to AZD1222 COVID-19 vaccine. Repertoires were generated with immunoSEQ multiplex PCR, while TCRdb's copy carries only in-frame clones and drops some. The sample lists around 140,000 clones; just under 95% were seen once. The sequenced sample was peripheral blood, obtained on day 0 of AZD1222 vaccination. The receptors come from an adult in good health.

This clone was detected only once. This rearrangement joins TRBV6-5 to TRBJ2-2; weak D call: TRBD2 (7 bases). The CDR3 sequence is 13 residues long. V was shortened by 8 bases and J by 3 bases, with 10 bases between the two germline ends. Germline CDR1 and CDR2: MNHEY and SVGAGI. The CDR3 DNA reads TGTGCCAGCGGGGGGGCCCACACCGGGGAGCTGTTTTTT. It is translated as CASGGAHTGELFF.

The chain has TRBV5-6 and TRBJ2-1; D is unclear. V lost 1 base and J 4 bases, leaving 15 bases between the germline ends. This CDR3 spans 16 amino acids. In germline, CDR1 is SGHDT, CDR2 YYEEEE. CDR3 nucleotide sequence: TGTGCCAGCAGCTTGAAATCCCGGCTGACGTACAATGAGCAGTTCTTC. Its translation: CASSLKSRLTYNEQFF.

The rearrangement joins TRBV29-1 to TRBJ1-1, with D tentatively TRBD1 (5 bases). The germline gives CDR1 SQVTM, CDR2 ANQGSEA. The V and J ends lost 7 bases and 1 base respectively, with 13 bases between them. CDR3 size: 13 residues. Here the CDR3 reads CSASDSTNTEAFF. The CDR3 nucleotides are TGCAGCGCTTCCGACAGTACGAACACTGAAGCTTTCTTT.

J is TRBJ1-5 and V is TRBV13, with unresolved D. Trimming removed 0 bases at V and 4 bases at J, with 7 bases between. The CDR3 is made up of 14 amino acids. Germline V gene lookup returns CDR1 PRHDT and CDR2 FYEKMQ (reference sequence). CDR3 sequence: CASSLGGLNQPQHF. Here the CDR3 DNA reads TGTGCCAGCAGCTTAGGGGGTCTAAATCAGCCCCAGCATTTT. The entire variable domain, with the rest obtained from reference TRBV13 and TRBJ1-5, is as follows: AAGVIQSPRHLIKEKRETATLKCYPIPRHDTVYWYQQGPGQDPQFLISFYEKMQSDKGSIPDRFSAQQFSDYHSELNMSSLELGDSALYFCASSLGGLNQPQHFGDGTRLSIL.

This clone came up once. The genes are TRBV6-5 and TRBJ1-2; 11 bases are a match to TRBD1. The CDR3 covers 14 residues. V dropped 7 bases and J dropped 8; count of bases not matched to a gene: 9. Per the germline V gene, CDR1 is MNHEY and CDR2 is SVGAGI. The chain's CDR3 is CASNTGQGVGGYTF. CDR3 nucleotides: TGTGCCAGCAACACGGGACAGGGGGTGGGAGGCTACACCTTC.

This clone has just one count. This rearrangement joins TRBV5-6 to TRBJ1-1; D unclear. The V gene's germline CDR1 is SGHDT and CDR2 YYEEEE. V dropped 2 bases and J dropped 3 bases, with 11 bases sitting between them. The CDR3 is made up of 14 amino acids. CDR3 protein: CASSLGTWYTEAFF. The CDR3 DNA sequence: TGTGCCAGCAGCTTAGGTACATGGTACACTGAAGCTTTCTTT.

The genes are TRBV14 and TRBJ2-7; possibly TRBD1 for D (6 bases). The CDR3 is 13 amino acids. Germline V gene data show CDR1 as SGHDN and CDR2 as FVKESK. The CDR3 reads CASAQGISYEQYF. CDR3 sequence (DNA): TGTGCGAGCGCCCAGGGGATCTCCTACGAGCAGTACTTC.

This clone was detected only once. V gene TRBV20-1 combines with J gene TRBJ1-3; D ambiguous. Germline CDR1 is DFQATT and CDR2 is SNEGSKA (reference sequence). The CDR3 is 11 residues long. Trimming pared 2 bases from V and 4 bases from J, leaving 3 bases between. CDR3 residues: CSARWGNTIYF. CDR3 nucleotide sequence: TGCAGTGCTAGATGGGGAAACACCATATATTTT.

This chain uses TRBV9 with TRBJ2-7, with 9 bases identical to TRBD1. The length of the CDR3 is 14 residues. From germline, CDR1 is SGDLS and CDR2 YYNGEE. Trimming took 3 bases from V and 2 from J; bases not matched to a gene: 3. This chain's CDR3 is CASSATGGTYEQYF. The CDR3 coding sequence is TGTGCCAGCAGCGCTACAGGGGGCACCTACGAGCAGTACTTC.

The chain combines TRBV28 with TRBJ1-4; unclear D gene. The CDR3 runs 15 residues. Germline V CDR1 and CDR2: MDHEN, SYDVKM. Trimming cost V 4 bases and J 0 bases, with 9 bases left between them. CDR3 nucleotides: TGTGCCAGCAGTTCACAATTCCCAACTAATGAAAAACTGTTTTTT. It codes for CASSSQFPTNEKLFF.

The V call is TRBV7-9, the J call TRBJ1-6; tentatively, D is TRBD1 (5 bases). CDR1 is SEHNR and CDR2 is FQNEAQ in the germline V gene (reference sequence). The CDR3 runs to 15 residues. Between the trimmed V and J ends, which lost 1 base and 5 bases, there was a span of 9 bases. The CDR3 loop reads CASSLVLGDNSPLHF. In nucleotides, the CDR3 is TGTGCCAGCAGCTTAGTTTTAGGGGATAATTCACCCCTCCACTTT.

A word on this clone: One junction end disagrees with the germline gene, perhaps due to a read error. This CDR3 reads CASSFRGPSRDTQYF. The CDR3 DNA follows: TGTGCCAGCAGTTTTCGGGGCCCAAGCAGAGATACGCAGTATTTT. V gene TRBV28 combines with J gene TRBJ2-3; D tentatively fits TRBD1 or TRBD2 (5 bases each). The germline gives CDR1 MDHEN, CDR2 SYDVKM. The CDR3 contains 15 residues.

The chain carries TRBV3-1 (or the pseudogene TRBV3-2) and TRBJ2-1, with no clear D. Per the germline V gene, CDR1 is LGHDT and CDR2 is YNNKEL (reference sequence). This CDR3 spans 13 amino acids. V gave up 0 bases and J gave up 9 bases, with 9 bases separating them. The CDR3 reads CASSQDLTGEQFF. In DNA, the CDR3 is TGTGCCAGCAGCCAAGATCTTACGGGTGAGCAGTTCTTC.

The chain joins TRBV7-6 to TRBJ1-5, with 7 bases lining up with TRBD1. V dropped 0 bases and J dropped 10; count of bases not matched to a gene: 3. The CDR3 loop spans 13 amino acids. Germline CDR1 is SGHVS and CDR2 is FNYEAQ. In DNA, the CDR3 is TGTGCCAGCAGCTTAGCGCGGGACAGTCCCCAGCATTTT. Translation: CASSLARDSPQHF.

The chain uses TRBV11-3 and TRBJ2-5, with D perhaps matching TRBD1 or TRBD2 (5 bases each). There are 15 residues in the CDR3. Germline V gene data show CDR1 as SGHNT and CDR2 as YENEEA. Trimming took 1 base from V and 5 from J, leaving 14 bases between them. The CDR3 sequence is CASSLVGVPGETQYF. The DNA for the CDR3 is TGTGCCAGCAGCTTAGTGGGGGTACCGGGGGAGACCCAGTACTTC.

The chain recombines TRBV2 with TRBJ2-1; D perhaps matches TRBD2 (5 bases). The germline V gene encodes CDR1 SNHLY and CDR2 FYNNEI. V lost 3 bases and J lost 2, with 14 bases in between. The CDR3 has 16 residues. The CDR3 is CASSDRGRSPYNEQFF. The CDR3 nucleotides are TGTGCCAGCAGTGACCGGGGTAGGAGTCCCTACAATGAGCAGTTCTTC.

The gene calls are TRBV6-4 and TRBJ2-6; D might be TRBD2 (6 bases). Germline assignment: CDR1 MRHNA and CDR2 SNTAGT. The CDR3 is 16 amino acids. Trimming took 6 bases from V and 0 from J, leaving 12 bases between them. This CDR3 reads CASSPGSFSGANVLTF. The CDR3 DNA sequence: TGTGCCAGCAGCCCCGGGAGTTTCTCTGGGGCCAACGTCCTGACTTTC.

V is TRBV21-1 and J is TRBJ1-2. TRBV21-1 is tagged as a pseudogene. The CDR3 spans 14 residues. This chain's CDR3 is CASIDASRAGGYTF. DNA of the CDR3: TGTGCCAGCATCGACGCGTCTAGGGCGGGTGGCTACACCTTC.

The rearrangement links TRBV12-5 to TRBJ2-5; D remains unclear. Germline-derived CDR1 and CDR2 are LGHNT and FRNRAP. The CDR3 contains 12 residues. The V gene lost 6 bases and the J gene lost 5 bases, with 10 bases spanning the gap. CDR3 residues: CASGLLGETQYF. CDR3 nucleotides: TGTGCTAGTGGGCTTCTAGGGGAGACCCAGTACTTC.

The chain carries TRBV25-1 and TRBJ2-1; D unclear. V was trimmed by 5 bases and J by 3 bases, leaving 8 bases between them. Germline CDR1 MGHDK, CDR2 SYGVNS. CDR3 length equals 13 residues. The CDR3 here is CASSIDNYNEQFF. Here the CDR3 DNA reads TGTGCCAGCAGTATTGACAACTACAATGAGCAGTTCTTC.

Concerning this clone: This specimen includes other DNA sequences encoding the same CDR3. The chain employs TRBV28 and TRBJ2-6; 11 positions agree with TRBD2. With V trimmed by 6 bases and J by 0 bases, 4 bases remained unmatched. CDR1 and CDR2 from the germline V gene are MDHEN and SYDVKM. This CDR3 is 17 amino acids long. Written as DNA, the CDR3 is TGTGCCAGCAGAGGACTAGCGGGCCTCTCTGGGGCCAACGTCCTGACTTTC. Translated: CASRGLAGLSGANVLTF.

The chain joins TRBV3-1 (or the pseudogene TRBV3-2) to TRBJ2-1; D ambiguous. Germline V gene data show CDR1 as LGHDT and CDR2 as YNNKEL (reference sequence). This CDR3 has 13 residues. The V end was cut by 4 bases, the J end by 3 bases, with 7 bases between. The CDR3 loop is CASSPPGYNEQFF. Here the CDR3 DNA reads TGTGCCAGCAGCCCCCCAGGCTACAATGAGCAGTTCTTC.

The rearrangement joins TRBV2 to TRBJ1-1; 7 bases map to TRBD1. This CDR3 has 14 amino acids. J was trimmed by 4 bases and V by 6 bases; bases with no gene match: 8. The V gene's germline CDR1 is SNHLY and CDR2 FYNNEI. CDR3 nucleotides: TGTGCCAGCAGACCCACAGGGGTGGCCACTGAAGCTTTCTTT. This encodes CASRPTGVATEAFF.

The chain couples TRBV7-2 to TRBJ1-6; no definite D call. The V and J ends lost 1 base and 9 bases respectively, with 4 bases between them. This CDR3 region has 12 residues. Germline-derived CDR1 and CDR2 are SGHTA and FQGNSA. The CDR3: CASSLVSSPLHF. CDR3 coding DNA: TGTGCCAGCAGCTTAGTTTCTTCACCCCTCCACTTT.

This chain links TRBV27 with TRBJ2-2; maybe TRBD2 (5 bases). V dropped 6 bases and J dropped 3 bases, with 11 bases sitting between them. CDR1 and CDR2 from the germline V gene are MNHEY and SMNVEV (reference sequence). This CDR3 is 14 amino acids long. The DNA for the CDR3 is TGTGCCAGCAGAGACTATCATGACACCGGGGAGCTGTTTTTT. Translated: CASRDYHDTGELFF.

The chain uses TRBV5-8 and TRBJ1-4, with D perhaps TRBD1 (5 bases). Trimming took off 5 bases at V and 6 bases at J, with 20 bases between the two ends. Germline assignment: CDR1 SGHTS and CDR2 YDEGEE. The CDR3 spans 16 residues. The CDR3 DNA reads TGTGCCAGCAGTCTCGACCTATGGGGGGATGATGAAAAACTGTTTTTT. This sequence encodes CASSLDLWGDDEKLFF.

This clone was seen once. The gene calls are TRBV28 and TRBJ2-7, with D possibly TRBD2 on 5 matching bases. The V gene's germline CDR1 is MDHEN and CDR2 SYDVKM. The CDR3 consists of 15 residues. V was cut by 2 bases and J by 2 bases, with 13 bases left in between. This CDR3 is CASSLVTGTAYEQYF. The CDR3 DNA is TGTGCCAGCAGTTTAGTTACGGGAACAGCCTACGAGCAGTACTTC.

This chain connects TRBV2 to TRBJ2-3; 9 bases fit TRBD2. V trimming: 5 bases; J trimming: 8 bases; junction bases outside the gene matches: 14. CDR1 and CDR2 from the germline V gene are SNHLY and FYNNEI. The CDR3 runs to 16 residues. Here the CDR3 DNA reads TGTGCCAGCAGTCCTTCGCGGGGGGGTCCCCCGGGTACGCAGTATTTT. This translates into CASSPSRGGPPGTQYF.